This TCR beta chain came from a study of blood T cell repertoires in COVID-19. The authors' processing: Quantification of nucleated cells was approximated via reference gene primer amplification. Data came from immunoSEQ multiplex PCR; TCRdb stores just in-frame clones and leaves some out. V and J calls and clone size are given by that table; D and trimming were obtained from the DNA. The sample consists of around 290,000 clones, roughly 88% of them appearing once. In regard to this clone: The DNA is omitted, as the CDR3 cannot be located on it reliably, and the CDR3 follows TCRdb's listing.

CDR1 is MDHEN, CDR2 SYDVKM, per germline. Including both end residues, the CDR3 is 19 amino acids long. The genes are TRBV28 and TRBJ2-7; TRBD1 was called by the table and not checked on the DNA. This TCR was sampled from a woman under 40 who had recovered from COVID-19. Sequenced sample: PBMCs or T cells enriched from blood (not recorded which). CDR3 amino acids: CASSSSITTNRGVIYEQYF.